This TCR beta chain was sequenced for a study of shared clonotypes between healthy human individuals. On the study more broadly: CD4 naive cells filled three plates per donor, CD4 memory three, CD8 naive two and CD8 memory one.

Germline lookup yields CDR1 SGHDN and CDR2 FVKESK. V shed 4 bases, J shed 2 bases, and the junction held 4 bases outside the gene matches. The CDR3 length is 15 residues. The donors were adults (healthy and HIV-negative) with no recent acute infections or vaccinations. Assay execution took place at the deep level. Genomic DNA (from each subset) was split evenly across several immunoSEQ plates. TCRdb keeps only in-frame clones here, not all; method: immunoSEQ multiplex PCR. The data contain 650,000 to 700,000 clones, about 90% of them singletons. The sample was memory CD8+ T cells from PBMCs. Subset meaning: CD45RO+ cells pooled with CCR7-negative TemRA cells. The V and J genes are TRBV14 and TRBJ2-7; 11 bases align to TRBD2. The origin of this receptor is a man aged 18-30 years in good health. Some clones in this sample may be carry-over from other donors' samples. Written as DNA, the CDR3 is TGTGCCAGCAGCCTAGCGGGAGGGCTCGCCTACGAGCAGTACTTC. This encodes CASSLAGGLAYEQYF. The full variable domain, rest sourced from reference TRBV14 and TRBJ2-7, is EAGVTQFPSHSVIEKGQTVTLRCDPISGHDNLYWYRRVMGKEIKFLLHFVKESKQDESGMPNNRFLAERTGGTYSTLKVQPAELEDSGVYFCASSLAGGLAYEQYFGPGTRLTVT.